Below, one TCR beta chain is given with its context. Antigen: not known. This sample is part of a study of a mutant IDH1 vaccine in newly diagnosed glioma. About the study: Patients were started on vaccination 4-6 weeks after radiotherapy alone, or with temozolomide cycles.

The repertoire was sequenced with immunoSEQ multiplex PCR; TCRdb's copy has only in-frame clones and lacks some. The sample lists 30,000 or so clones, approximately 83% seen once, with around 28% in the top ten. As for time point: week 47, end of study. Each dose delivered 300 ug of mutant IDH1 20-mer peptide subcutaneously with imiquimod. There were eight vaccinations for patients, given in weeks 1, 3, 5, 7, 11, 15, 19 and 23. Trimming took 0 bases from V and 1 from J, leaving 15 bases between them. The CDR3 length is 17 residues. Germline CDR1 reads KGHSH; CDR2 reads LQKENI. The clonotype comes from a man aged 25 to 40 with glioma. V is TRBV18 and J is TRBJ2-5; D is perhaps TRBD1 (5 bases). Sequenced material: PBMCs, taken from a glioma patient whose treatment included an IDH1 peptide vaccine. CDR3 region: CASSPPFEGALQETQYF. The CDR3 DNA reads as TGTGCCAGCTCACCACCGTTTGAAGGGGCCCTCCAAGAGACCCAGTACTTC.